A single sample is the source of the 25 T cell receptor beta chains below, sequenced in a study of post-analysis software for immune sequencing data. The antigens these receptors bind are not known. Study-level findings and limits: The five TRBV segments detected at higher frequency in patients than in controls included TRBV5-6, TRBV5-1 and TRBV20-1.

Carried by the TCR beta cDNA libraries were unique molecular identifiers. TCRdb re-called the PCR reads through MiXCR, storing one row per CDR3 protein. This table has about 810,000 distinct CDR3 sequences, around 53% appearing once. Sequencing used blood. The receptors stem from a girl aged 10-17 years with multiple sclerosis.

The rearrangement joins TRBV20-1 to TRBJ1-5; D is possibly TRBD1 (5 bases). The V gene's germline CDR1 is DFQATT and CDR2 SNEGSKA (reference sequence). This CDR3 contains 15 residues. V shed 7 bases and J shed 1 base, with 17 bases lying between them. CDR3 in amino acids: CSGAAGFGSNQPQHF. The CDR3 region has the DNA TGCAGTGGGGCAGCAGGGTTTGGGAGCAATCAGCCCCAGCATTTT.

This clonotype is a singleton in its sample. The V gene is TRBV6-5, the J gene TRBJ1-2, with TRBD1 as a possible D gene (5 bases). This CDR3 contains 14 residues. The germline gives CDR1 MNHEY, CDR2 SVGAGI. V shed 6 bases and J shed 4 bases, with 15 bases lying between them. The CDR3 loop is CASRGAAGVYGYTF. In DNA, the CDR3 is TGTGCCAGCAGGGGCGCGGCGGGGGTCTATGGCTACACCTTC.

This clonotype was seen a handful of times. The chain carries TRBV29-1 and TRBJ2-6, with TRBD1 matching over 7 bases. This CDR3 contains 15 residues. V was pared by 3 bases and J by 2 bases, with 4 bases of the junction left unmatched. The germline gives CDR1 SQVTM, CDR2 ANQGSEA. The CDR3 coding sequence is TGCAGCGTTGAGAAGGGGGCGGCTGGGGCCAACGTCCTGACTTTC. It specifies CSVEKGAAGANVLTF.

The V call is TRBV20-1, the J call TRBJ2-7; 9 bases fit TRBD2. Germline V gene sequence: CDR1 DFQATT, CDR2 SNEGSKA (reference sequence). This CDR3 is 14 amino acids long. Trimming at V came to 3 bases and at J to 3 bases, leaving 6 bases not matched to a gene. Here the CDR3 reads CSARWREGLYEQYF. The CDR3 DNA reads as TGCAGTGCTAGGTGGCGGGAGGGCCTCTACGAGCAGTACTTC.

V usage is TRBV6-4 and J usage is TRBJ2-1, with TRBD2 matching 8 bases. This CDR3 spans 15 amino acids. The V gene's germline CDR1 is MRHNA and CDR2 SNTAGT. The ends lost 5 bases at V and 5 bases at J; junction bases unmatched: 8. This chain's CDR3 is CASSTQSGGHNEQFF. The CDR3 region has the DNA TGTGCCAGCAGTACACAAAGCGGGGGTCACAATGAGCAGTTCTTC.

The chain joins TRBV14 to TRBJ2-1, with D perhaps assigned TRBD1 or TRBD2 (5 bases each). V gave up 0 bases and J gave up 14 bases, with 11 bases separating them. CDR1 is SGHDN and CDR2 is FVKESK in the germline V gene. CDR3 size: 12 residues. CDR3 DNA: TGTGCCAGCAGCCAAGATTACGGGACGGAGTTCTTC. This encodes CASSQDYGTEFF. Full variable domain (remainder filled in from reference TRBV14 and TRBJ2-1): EAGVTQFPSHSVIEKGQTVTLRCDPISGHDNLYWYRRVMGKEIKFLLHFVKESKQDESGMPNNRFLAERTGGTYSTLKVQPAELEDSGVYFCASSQDYGTEFFGPGTRLTVL.

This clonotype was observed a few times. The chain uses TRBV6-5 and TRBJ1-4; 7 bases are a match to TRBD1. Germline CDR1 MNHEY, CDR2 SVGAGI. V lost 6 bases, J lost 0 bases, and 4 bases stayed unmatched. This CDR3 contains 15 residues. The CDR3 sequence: CASSNTGATNEKLFF. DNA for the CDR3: TGTGCCAGCAGCAACACAGGGGCAACTAATGAAAAACTGTTTTTT.

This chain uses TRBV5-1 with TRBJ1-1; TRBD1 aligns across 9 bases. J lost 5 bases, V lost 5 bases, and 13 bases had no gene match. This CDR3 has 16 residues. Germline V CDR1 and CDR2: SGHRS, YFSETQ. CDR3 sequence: CASSFESGQGKTEAFF. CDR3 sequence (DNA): TGCGCCAGCAGTTTCGAATCGGGACAGGGTAAAACTGAAGCTTTCTTT.

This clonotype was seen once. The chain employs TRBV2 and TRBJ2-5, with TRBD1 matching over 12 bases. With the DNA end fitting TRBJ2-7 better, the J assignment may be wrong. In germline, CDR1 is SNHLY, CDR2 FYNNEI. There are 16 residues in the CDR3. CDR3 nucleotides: TGTGCCAGCAGAAGGGACAGGGGGCATGAACGGGGCGAGCAGTACTTC. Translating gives CASRRDRGHERGEQYF.

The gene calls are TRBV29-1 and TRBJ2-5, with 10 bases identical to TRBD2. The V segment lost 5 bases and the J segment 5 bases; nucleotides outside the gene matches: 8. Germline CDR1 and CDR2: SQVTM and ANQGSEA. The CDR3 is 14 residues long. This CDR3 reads CSVRLAGRRETQYF. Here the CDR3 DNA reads TGCAGCGTTAGACTAGCGGGTCGGAGGGAGACCCAGTACTTC.

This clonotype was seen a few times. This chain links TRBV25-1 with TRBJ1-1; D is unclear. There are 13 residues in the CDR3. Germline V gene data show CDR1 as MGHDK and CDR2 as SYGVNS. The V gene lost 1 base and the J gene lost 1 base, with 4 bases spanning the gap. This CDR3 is CASSEWGNTEAFF. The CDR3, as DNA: TGTGCCAGCAGTGAATGGGGGAACACTGAAGCTTTCTTT.

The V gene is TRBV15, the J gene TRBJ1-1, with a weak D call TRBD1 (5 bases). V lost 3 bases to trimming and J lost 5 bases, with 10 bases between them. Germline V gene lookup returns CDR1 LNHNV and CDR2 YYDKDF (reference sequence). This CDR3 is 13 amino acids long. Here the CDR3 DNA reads TGTGCCACCAGCAGCAGGGCTAGGACTGAAGCTTTCTTT. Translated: CATSSRARTEAFF.

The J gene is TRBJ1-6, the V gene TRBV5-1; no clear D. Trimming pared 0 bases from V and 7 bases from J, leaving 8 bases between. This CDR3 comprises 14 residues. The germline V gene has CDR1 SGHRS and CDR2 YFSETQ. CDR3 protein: CASSLARENSPLHF. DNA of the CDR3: TGCGCCAGCAGCTTGGCCCGGGAGAATTCACCCCTCCACTTT.

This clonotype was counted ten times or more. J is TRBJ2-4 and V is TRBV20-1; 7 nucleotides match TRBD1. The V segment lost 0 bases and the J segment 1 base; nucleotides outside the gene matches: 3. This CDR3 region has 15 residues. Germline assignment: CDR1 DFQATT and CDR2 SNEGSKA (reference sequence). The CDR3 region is CSARDPQGAKNIQYF. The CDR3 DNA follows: TGCAGTGCTAGAGATCCACAGGGGGCCAAAAACATTCAGTACTTC.

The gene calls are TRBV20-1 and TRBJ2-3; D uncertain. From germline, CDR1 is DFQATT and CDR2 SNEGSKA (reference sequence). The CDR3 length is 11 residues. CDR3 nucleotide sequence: TGCAGCTCTAGAGGCACAGATACGCAGTATTTT. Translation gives CSSRGTDTQYF.

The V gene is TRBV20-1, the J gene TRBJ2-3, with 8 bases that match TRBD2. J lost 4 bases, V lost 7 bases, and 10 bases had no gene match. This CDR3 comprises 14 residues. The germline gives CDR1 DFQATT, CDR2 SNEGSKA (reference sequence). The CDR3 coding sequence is TGCAGTGTTTTAGCGGGATTTAGCGCAGATACGCAGTATTTT. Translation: CSVLAGFSADTQYF.

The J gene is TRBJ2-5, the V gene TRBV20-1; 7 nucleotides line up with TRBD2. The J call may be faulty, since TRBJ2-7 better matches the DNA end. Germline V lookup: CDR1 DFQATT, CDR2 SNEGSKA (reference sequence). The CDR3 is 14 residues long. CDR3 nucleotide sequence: TGCAGTATTATCCCCGGGACTACACCTTACGAGCAGTACTTC. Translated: CSIIPGTTPYEQYF.

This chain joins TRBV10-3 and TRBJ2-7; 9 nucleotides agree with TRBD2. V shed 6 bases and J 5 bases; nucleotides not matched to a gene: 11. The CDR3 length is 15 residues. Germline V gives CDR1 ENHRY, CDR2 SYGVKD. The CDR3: CAIRMTSGVFDEQYF. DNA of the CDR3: TGTGCCATCAGGATGACTAGCGGTGTCTTCGACGAGCAGTACTTC.

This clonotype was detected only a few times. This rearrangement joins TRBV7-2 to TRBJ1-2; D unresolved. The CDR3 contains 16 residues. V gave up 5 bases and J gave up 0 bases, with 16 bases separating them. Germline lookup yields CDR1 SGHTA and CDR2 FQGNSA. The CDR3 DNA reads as TGTGCCAGCAGCCCCTACAGAGCATTTACTAACTATGGCTACACCTTC. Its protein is CASSPYRAFTNYGYTF.

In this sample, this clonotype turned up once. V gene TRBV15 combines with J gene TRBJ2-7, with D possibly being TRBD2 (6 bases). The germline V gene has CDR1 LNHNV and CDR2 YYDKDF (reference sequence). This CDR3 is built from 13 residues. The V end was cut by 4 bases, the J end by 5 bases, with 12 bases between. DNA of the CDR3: TGTGCCACCAGCAAGCGATCGGGAGACGAGCAGTACTTC. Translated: CATSKRSGDEQYF. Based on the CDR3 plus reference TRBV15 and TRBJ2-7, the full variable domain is DAMVIQNPRYQVTQFGKPVTLSCSQTLNHNVMYWYQQKSSQAPKLLFHYYDKDFNNEADTPDNFQSRRPNTSFCFLDIRSPGLGDTAMYLCATSKRSGDEQYFGPGTRLTVT.

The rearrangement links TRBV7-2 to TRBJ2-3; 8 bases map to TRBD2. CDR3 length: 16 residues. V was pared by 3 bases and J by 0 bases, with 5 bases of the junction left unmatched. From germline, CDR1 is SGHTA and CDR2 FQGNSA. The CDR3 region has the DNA TGTGCCAGCAGCTTCTCTCCTAGCGGGAGCACAGATACGCAGTATTTT. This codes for CASSFSPSGSTDTQYF.

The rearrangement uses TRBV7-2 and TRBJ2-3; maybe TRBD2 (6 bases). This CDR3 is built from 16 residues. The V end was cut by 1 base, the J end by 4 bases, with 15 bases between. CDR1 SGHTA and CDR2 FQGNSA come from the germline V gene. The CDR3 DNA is TGTGCCAGCAGCTTAGGGGGCCGACTAGATGCAGATACGCAGTATTTT. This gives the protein CASSLGGRLDADTQYF.

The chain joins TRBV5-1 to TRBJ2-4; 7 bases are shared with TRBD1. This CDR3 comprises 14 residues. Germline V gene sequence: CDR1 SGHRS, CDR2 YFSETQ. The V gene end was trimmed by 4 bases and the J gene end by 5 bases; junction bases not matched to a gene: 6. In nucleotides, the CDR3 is TGCGCCAGCAGCCTCAGGGGGACCCAAAACATTCAGTACTTC. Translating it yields CASSLRGTQNIQYF.

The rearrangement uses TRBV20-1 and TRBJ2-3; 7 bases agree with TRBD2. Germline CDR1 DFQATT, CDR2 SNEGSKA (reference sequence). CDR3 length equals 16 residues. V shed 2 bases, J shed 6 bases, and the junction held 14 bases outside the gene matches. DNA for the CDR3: TGCAGTGCTAGACCCAGAAGGCGGGAGCATTTGGATACGCAGTATTTT. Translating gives CSARPRRREHLDTQYF.

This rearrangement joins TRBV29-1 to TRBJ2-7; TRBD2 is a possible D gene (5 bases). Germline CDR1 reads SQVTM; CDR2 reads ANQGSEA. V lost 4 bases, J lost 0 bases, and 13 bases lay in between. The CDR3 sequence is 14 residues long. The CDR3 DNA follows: TGCAGCGTTGTAGGAGGCAAACGCTCCTACGAGCAGTACTTC. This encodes CSVVGGKRSYEQYF.